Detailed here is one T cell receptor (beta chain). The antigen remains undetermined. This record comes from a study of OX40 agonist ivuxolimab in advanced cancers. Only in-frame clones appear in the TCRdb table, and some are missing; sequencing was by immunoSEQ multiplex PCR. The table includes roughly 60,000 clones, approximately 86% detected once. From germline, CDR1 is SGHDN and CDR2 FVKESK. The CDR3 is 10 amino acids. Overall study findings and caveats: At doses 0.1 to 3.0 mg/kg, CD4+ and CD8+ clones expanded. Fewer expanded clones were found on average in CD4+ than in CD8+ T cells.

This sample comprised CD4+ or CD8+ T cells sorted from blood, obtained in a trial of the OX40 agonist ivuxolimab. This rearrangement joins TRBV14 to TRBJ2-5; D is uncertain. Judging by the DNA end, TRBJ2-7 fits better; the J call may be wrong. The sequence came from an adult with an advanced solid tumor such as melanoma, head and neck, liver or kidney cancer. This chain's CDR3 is CASSQYEQYF. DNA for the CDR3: TGTGCCAGCAGCCAATACGAGCAGTACTTC.